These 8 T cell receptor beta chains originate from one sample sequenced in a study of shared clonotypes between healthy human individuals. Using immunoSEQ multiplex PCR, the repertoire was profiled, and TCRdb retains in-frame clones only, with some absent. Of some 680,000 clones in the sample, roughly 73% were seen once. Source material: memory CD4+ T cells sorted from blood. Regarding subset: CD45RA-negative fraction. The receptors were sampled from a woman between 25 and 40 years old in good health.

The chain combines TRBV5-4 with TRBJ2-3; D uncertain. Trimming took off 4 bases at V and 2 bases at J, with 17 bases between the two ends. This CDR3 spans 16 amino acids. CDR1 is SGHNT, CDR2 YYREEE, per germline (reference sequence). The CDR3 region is CASSPKNSHPTDTQYF. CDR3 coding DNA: TGTGCCAGCAGCCCGAAGAACTCTCACCCCACAGATACGCAGTATTTT.

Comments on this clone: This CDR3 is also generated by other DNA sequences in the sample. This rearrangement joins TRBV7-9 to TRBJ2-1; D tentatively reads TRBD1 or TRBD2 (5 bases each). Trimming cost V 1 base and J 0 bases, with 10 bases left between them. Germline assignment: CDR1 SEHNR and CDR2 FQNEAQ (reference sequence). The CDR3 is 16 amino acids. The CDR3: CASSLGGKSSYNEQFF. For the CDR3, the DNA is TGTGCCAGCAGCTTAGGGGGGAAGAGCTCCTACAATGAGCAGTTCTTC.

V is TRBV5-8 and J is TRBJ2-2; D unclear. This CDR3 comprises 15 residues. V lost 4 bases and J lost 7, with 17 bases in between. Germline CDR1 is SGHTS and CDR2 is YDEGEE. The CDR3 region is CASSPGRIPHGELFF. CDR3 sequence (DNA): TGTGCCAGCAGCCCTGGACGGATCCCCCACGGGGAGCTGTTTTTT.

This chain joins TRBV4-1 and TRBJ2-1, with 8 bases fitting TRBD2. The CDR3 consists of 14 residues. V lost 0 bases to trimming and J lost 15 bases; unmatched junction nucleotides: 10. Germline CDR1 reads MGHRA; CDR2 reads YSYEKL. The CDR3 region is CASSQDLDGTRVFF. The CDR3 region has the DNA TGCGCCAGCAGCCAAGATTTAGACGGGACTAGGGTGTTCTTC.

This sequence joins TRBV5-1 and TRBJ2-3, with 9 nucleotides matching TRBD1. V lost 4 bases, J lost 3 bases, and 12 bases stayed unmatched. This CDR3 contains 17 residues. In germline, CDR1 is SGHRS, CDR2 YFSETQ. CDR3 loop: CASSPQPGQGKTDTQYF. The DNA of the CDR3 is TGCGCCAGCAGCCCCCAACCGGGACAGGGTAAAACAGATACGCAGTATTTT.

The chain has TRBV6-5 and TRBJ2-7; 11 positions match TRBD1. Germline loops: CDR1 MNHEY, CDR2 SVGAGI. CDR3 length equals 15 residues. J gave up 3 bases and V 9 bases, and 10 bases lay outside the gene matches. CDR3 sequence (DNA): TGTGCCAGTAAAACCCCGGGACAGGGGGTCTACGAGCAGTACTTC. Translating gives CASKTPGQGVYEQYF.

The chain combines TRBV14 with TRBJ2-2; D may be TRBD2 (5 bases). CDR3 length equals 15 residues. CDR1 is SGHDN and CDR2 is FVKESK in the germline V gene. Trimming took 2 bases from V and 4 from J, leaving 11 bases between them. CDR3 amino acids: CASSQTQRRTGELFF. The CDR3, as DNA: TGTGCCAGCAGCCAAACCCAGCGGCGCACCGGGGAGCTGTTTTTT.

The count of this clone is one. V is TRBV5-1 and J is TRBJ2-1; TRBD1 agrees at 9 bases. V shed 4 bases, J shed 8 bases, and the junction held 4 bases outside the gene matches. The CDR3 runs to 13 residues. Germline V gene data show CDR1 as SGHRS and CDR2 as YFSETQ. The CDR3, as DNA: TGCGCCAGCAGCGCGGACAGGGGCCATGAGCAGTTCTTC. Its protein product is CASSADRGHEQFF.